This T cell receptor beta chain was documented in a study of technical replicates of blood from a handful of donors. The length of the CDR3 is 14 residues. Germline V CDR1 and CDR2: ENHRY, SYGVKD. The V and J ends lost 3 bases and 8 bases respectively, with 13 bases between them. Data came from immunoSEQ multiplex PCR; TCRdb stores just in-frame clones and leaves some out. The sample records around 97,000 clones, less than 95% being singletons. This TCR came from a human donor in good health. Specimen: T cells isolated from PBMCs. This sequence joins TRBV10-3 and TRBJ1-4; D is undetermined. CDR3 region: CAISDSTIPEKLFF. The CDR3 coding sequence is TGTGCCATCAGTGATTCTACCATCCCCGAAAAACTGTTTTTT.